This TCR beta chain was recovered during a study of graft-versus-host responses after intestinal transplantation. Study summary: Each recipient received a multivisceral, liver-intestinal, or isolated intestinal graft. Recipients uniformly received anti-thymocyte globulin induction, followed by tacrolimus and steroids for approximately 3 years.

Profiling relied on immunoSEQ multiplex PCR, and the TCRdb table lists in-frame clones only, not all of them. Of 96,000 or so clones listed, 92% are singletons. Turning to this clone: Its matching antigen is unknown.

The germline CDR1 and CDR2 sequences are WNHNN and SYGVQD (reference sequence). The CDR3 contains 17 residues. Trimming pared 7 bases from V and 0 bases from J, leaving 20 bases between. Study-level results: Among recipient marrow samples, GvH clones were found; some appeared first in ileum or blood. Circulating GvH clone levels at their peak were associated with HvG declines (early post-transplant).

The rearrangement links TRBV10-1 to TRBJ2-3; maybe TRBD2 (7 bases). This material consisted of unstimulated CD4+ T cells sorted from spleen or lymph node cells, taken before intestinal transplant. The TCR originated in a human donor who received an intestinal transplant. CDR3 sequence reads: CASIGLGGAPSTDTQYF. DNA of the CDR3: TGCGCCAGCATAGGCTTGGGGGGGGCACCTAGCACAGATACGCAGTATTTT.